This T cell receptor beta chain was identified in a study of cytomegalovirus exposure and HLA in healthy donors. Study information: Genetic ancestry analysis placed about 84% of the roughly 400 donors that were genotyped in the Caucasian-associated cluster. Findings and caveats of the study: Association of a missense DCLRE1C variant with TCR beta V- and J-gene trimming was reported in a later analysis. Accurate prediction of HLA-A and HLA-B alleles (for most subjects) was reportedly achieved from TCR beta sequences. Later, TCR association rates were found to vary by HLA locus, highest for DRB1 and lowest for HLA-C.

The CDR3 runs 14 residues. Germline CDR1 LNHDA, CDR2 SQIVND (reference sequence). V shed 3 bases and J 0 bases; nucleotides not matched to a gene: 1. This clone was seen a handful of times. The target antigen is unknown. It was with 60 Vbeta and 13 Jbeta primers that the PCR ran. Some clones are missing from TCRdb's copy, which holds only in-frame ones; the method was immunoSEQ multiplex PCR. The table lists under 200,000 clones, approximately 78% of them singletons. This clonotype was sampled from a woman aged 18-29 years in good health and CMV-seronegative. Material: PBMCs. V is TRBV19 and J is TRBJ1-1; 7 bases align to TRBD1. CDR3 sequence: CASSMTGLNTEAFF. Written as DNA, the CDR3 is TGTGCCAGTAGTATGACAGGGTTGAACACTGAAGCTTTCTTT.